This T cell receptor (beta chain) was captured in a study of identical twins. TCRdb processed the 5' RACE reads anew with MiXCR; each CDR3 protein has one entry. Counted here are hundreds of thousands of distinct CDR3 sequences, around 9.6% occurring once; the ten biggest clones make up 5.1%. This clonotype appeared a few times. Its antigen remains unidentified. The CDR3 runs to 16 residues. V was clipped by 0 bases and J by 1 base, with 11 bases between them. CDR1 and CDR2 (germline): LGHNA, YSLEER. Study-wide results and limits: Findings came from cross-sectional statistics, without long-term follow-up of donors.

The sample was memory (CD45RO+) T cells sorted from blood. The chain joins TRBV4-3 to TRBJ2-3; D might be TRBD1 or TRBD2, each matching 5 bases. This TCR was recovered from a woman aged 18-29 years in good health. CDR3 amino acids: CASSQDRTGRTDTQYF. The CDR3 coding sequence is TGCGCCAGCAGCCAAGATAGGACGGGGCGCACAGATACGCAGTATTTT.